Below, 31 T cell receptor beta chains from the same sample are listed, as sequenced in a study of neurological immune-mediated disorders. TCRdb analysed the 5' RACE reads with MiXCR anew, one entry per CDR3 protein. The sample lists 39,000 or so distinct CDR3 sequences; 2.5% were seen once. Sequenced input: PBMCs. All receptors derive from a man younger than 45 with multiple sclerosis.

This clonotype was observed at least ten times. The chain combines TRBV20-1 with TRBJ2-7; 11 positions agree with TRBD2. The CDR3 loop spans 14 amino acids. Germline V gene data show CDR1 as DFQATT and CDR2 as SNEGSKA (reference sequence). V lost 6 bases to trimming and J lost 2 bases; unmatched junction nucleotides: 6. DNA for the CDR3: TGCAGTGCAAAGACTAGCGGGGTTACCTACGAGCAGTACTTC. Its translation: CSAKTSGVTYEQYF.

This clonotype was counted ten times or more. The chain couples TRBV24-1 to TRBJ2-1; 7 bases are a match to TRBD1. V gave up 1 base and J gave up 6 bases; unmatched junction bases: 2. The CDR3 length is 14 residues. Germline values: CDR1 KGHDR, CDR2 SFDVKD. The CDR3 DNA follows: TGTGCCACCAGTGATTTATCAGGGGGCAATGAGCAGTTCTTC. This translates into CATSDLSGGNEQFF.

This clonotype was recorded at least ten times. V and J are TRBV7-2 and TRBJ2-5, with D maybe TRBD2 (6 bases). CDR3 length: 13 amino acids. Germline V gene sequence: CDR1 SGHTA, CDR2 FQGNSA. V was clipped by 5 bases and J by 4 bases, with 11 bases between them. The DNA of the CDR3 is TGTGCCAGCAGCCGGGACTGGCTAGAGACCCAGTACTTC. This codes for CASSRDWLETQYF. The full variable domain, with the rest looked up from reference TRBV7-2 and TRBJ2-5, is GAGVSQSPSNKVTEKGKDVELRCDPISGHTALYWYRQSLGQGLEFLIYFQGNSAPDKSGLPSDRFSAERTGGSVSTLTIQRTQQEDSAVYLCASSRDWLETQYFGPGTRLLVL.

Many counts were recorded for this clonotype. The chain couples TRBV7-9 to TRBJ2-6; perhaps D is TRBD1 or TRBD2 (5 bases each). The CDR3 contains 18 residues. The V and J ends lost 0 bases and 1 base respectively, with 13 bases between them. Per germline, CDR1 SEHNR and CDR2 FQNEAQ (reference sequence). The CDR3 DNA sequence: TGTGCCAGCAGCTTAGCGGAGCAGGGAGCGTCTGGGGCCAACGTCCTGACTTTC. Translation: CASSLAEQGASGANVLTF.

This clonotype was counted between two and nine times. CDR3 DNA: TGCAGTGCAAGAAGGGGGCGCAGCTATGGCTACACCTTC. This encodes CSARRGRSYGYTF. This sequence joins TRBV20-1 and TRBJ1-2; 7 bases are shared with TRBD1. V was clipped by 6 bases and J by 4 bases; unmatched bases: 8. Germline V gene data show CDR1 as DFQATT and CDR2 as SNEGSKA (reference sequence). This CDR3 is 13 amino acids long.

This clonotype has ten or more counts. The chain uses TRBV21-1 and TRBJ2-1. TRBV21-1 is a pseudogene segment. The CDR3 spans 16 residues. The CDR3 protein is CASNFLQATSYNEQFF. CDR3 DNA sequence: TGTGCCAGCAACTTCCTGCAGGCAACCTCCTACAATGAGCAGTTCTTC.

This clonotype was recorded many times. V usage is TRBV27 and J usage is TRBJ2-7; TRBD2 matches at 7 bases. The trim removed 3 bases at V and 3 bases at J, leaving 5 bases unmatched. Germline V gene lookup returns CDR1 MNHEY and CDR2 SMNVEV (reference sequence). CDR3 length: 14 amino acids. CDR3 bases: TGTGCCAGCAGTTTCGGGGGGATCGGCTACGAGCAGTACTTC. Encoded protein: CASSFGGIGYEQYF.

This clonotype came up many times. The gene calls are TRBV10-3 and TRBJ2-7, with 15 bases fitting TRBD2. The CDR3 extends over 16 amino acids. Germline values: CDR1 ENHRY, CDR2 SYGVKD. V lost 7 bases and J lost 5; bases outside the gene matches: 9. The CDR3 is CAINGLAGGPGDEQYF. CDR3 DNA: TGTGCCATCAACGGACTAGCGGGAGGGCCAGGAGACGAGCAGTACTTC.

There are many counts of this clonotype. This chain uses TRBV5-6 with TRBJ2-2; 7 nucleotides agree with TRBD2. V trimming: 4 bases; J trimming: 6 bases; junction bases outside the gene matches: 12. This CDR3 comprises 16 residues. The germline V gene encodes CDR1 SGHDT and CDR2 YYEEEE. This CDR3 reads CASSPVPGRGAGELFF. CDR3 coding DNA: TGTGCCAGCAGCCCAGTGCCAGGGAGGGGAGCCGGGGAGCTGTTTTTT.

This clonotype was detected ten times or more. CDR3 region: CASSLSGLPGDTQYF. The CDR3, as DNA: TGCGCCAGCAGCCTCAGCGGGCTCCCGGGGGATACGCAGTATTTT. J is TRBJ2-3 and V is TRBV5-1, with D perhaps matching TRBD2 (6 bases). The V gene's germline CDR1 is SGHRS and CDR2 YFSETQ. The CDR3 length is 15 residues. V dropped 4 bases and J dropped 6 bases, with 18 bases sitting between them.

This clonotype occurred many times. V usage is TRBV20-1 and J usage is TRBJ1-5; TRBD1 matches 11 bases. Germline V gene lookup returns CDR1 DFQATT and CDR2 SNEGSKA (reference sequence). The CDR3 extends over 15 amino acids. The ends lost 5 bases at V and 3 bases at J; junction bases unmatched: 6. CDR3 loop: CSARTGGPFNQPQHF. The CDR3 DNA reads TGCAGTGCTCGGACAGGGGGCCCATTCAATCAGCCCCAGCATTTT.

A note on this clonotype: The junction departs from germline at one end; a sequencing error may be responsible. The gene calls are TRBV9 and TRBJ1-6; a possible D gene is TRBD1 (5 bases). The germline V gene has CDR1 SGDLS and CDR2 YYNGEE. This CDR3 has 14 residues. DNA of the CDR3: TGTGCCAGCAGCGTAAGGCAGGGAGGTTCCACCCTCAACTTT. Residues: CASSVRQGGSTLNF.

This clonotype showed up many times. This chain joins TRBV10-1 and TRBJ2-7; 8 bases are a match to TRBD2. Germline CDR1 and CDR2: WNHNN and SYGVQD (reference sequence). With 9 bases clipped from V and 0 bases from J, the junction kept 10 bases outside the gene matches. This CDR3 is built from 15 residues. The CDR3, as DNA: TGCGCCAGACAGGTAATAGCGGGGCGCTCCTACGAGCAGTACTTC. Protein: CARQVIAGRSYEQYF.

This clonotype was counted ten times or more. The gene calls are TRBV7-8 and TRBJ2-7, with 7 bases aligning to TRBD2. The CDR3 is 15 residues long. CDR1 is SGHVS, CDR2 FQNEAQ, per germline. V trimming: 5 bases; J trimming: 7 bases; junction bases outside the gene matches: 14. The CDR3: CASSSTRTRGGEQYF. CDR3 nucleotide sequence: TGTGCCAGCAGCAGTACTAGGACTAGAGGTGGGGAGCAGTACTTC.

This clonotype was observed many times. V is TRBV24-1 and J is TRBJ2-3, with TRBD2 matching 14 bases. V lost 4 bases and J lost 3; bases outside the gene matches: 5. Germline loops: CDR1 KGHDR, CDR2 SFDVKD. The CDR3 has 17 amino acids. For the CDR3, the DNA is TGTGCCACCAGTGAAAAGACTAGCGGGAGGGTGACAGATACGCAGTATTTT. Protein sequence: CATSEKTSGRVTDTQYF.

Many counts were recorded for this clonotype. This rearrangement joins TRBV12-3 or TRBV12-4 to TRBJ2-6; maybe TRBD1 (5 bases). The CDR3 is 15 residues long. V was trimmed by 8 bases and J by 2 bases, leaving 13 bases between them. CDR3 amino acids: CASLPSGTGANVLTF. Here the CDR3 DNA reads TGTGCCAGCCTACCCTCAGGGACTGGGGCCAACGTCCTGACTTTC.

This clonotype was detected many times. J is TRBJ2-5 and V is TRBV6-5; 8 positions agree with TRBD2. V trimming: 5 bases; J trimming: 4 bases; junction bases outside the gene matches: 6. CDR1 MNHEY and CDR2 SVGAGI come from the germline V gene. This CDR3 has 14 amino acids. CDR3 sequence (DNA): TGTGCCAGCAGTAGAGGACTAGCCGCAGAGACCCAGTACTTC. Translating it yields CASSRGLAAETQYF.

This clonotype was counted ten times or more. V gene TRBV29-1 combines with J gene TRBJ1-1, with D maybe TRBD1 (5 bases). Trimming stripped 6 bases from V and 1 base from J, with 12 bases between. The CDR3 totals 13 residues. Germline CDR1 is SQVTM and CDR2 is ANQGSEA. Here the CDR3 reads CSVSVGGNTEAFF. CDR3 bases: TGCAGCGTCTCCGTGGGGGGGAACACTGAAGCTTTCTTT.

This clonotype showed up many times. V and J are TRBV5-1 and TRBJ2-7, with 9 bases identical to TRBD2. Germline CDR1 reads SGHRS; CDR2 reads YFSETQ. The CDR3 sequence is 15 residues long. J gave up 5 bases and V 4 bases, and 10 bases lay outside the gene matches. The CDR3 sequence is CASSQIGSGSDEQYF. For the CDR3, the DNA is TGCGCCAGCAGCCAAATCGGTAGCGGGAGCGACGAGCAGTACTTC.

There are many counts of this clonotype. V and J are TRBV7-9 and TRBJ2-5, with D maybe TRBD2 (6 bases). The CDR3 is 15 amino acids. The V end lost 5 bases, the J end lost 0 bases, and 13 bases lay between the germline ends. The V gene's germline CDR1 is SEHNR and CDR2 FQNEAQ (reference sequence). The chain's CDR3 is CASSHGRLDQETQYF. In DNA, the CDR3 is TGTGCCAGCAGCCATGGCCGACTAGACCAAGAGACCCAGTACTTC.

This clonotype was seen at least ten times. The rearrangement joins TRBV6-6 to TRBJ2-7, with TRBD2 matching 10 bases. Germline loops: CDR1 MNHNY, CDR2 SVGAGI (reference sequence). This CDR3 region has 14 residues. V gave up 2 bases and J gave up 9 bases; unmatched junction bases: 7. The DNA of the CDR3 is TGTGCCAGCAGTTACGGGACTAGCGAAAACGTGCAGTACTTC. Residues: CASSYGTSENVQYF.

This clonotype has ten or more counts. The chain is built from TRBV12-3 or TRBV12-4 and TRBJ2-7; D is possibly TRBD2 (6 bases). V gave up 4 bases and J gave up 3 bases, with 13 bases separating them. The CDR3 length is 14 residues. The CDR3 loop reads CASSSGGTFYEQYF. CDR3 coding DNA: TGTGCCAGCAGTTCCGGAGGGACCTTCTACGAGCAGTACTTC.

There are many counts of this clonotype. The chain recombines TRBV29-1 with TRBJ2-1; 7 bases map to TRBD2. Germline V gene data show CDR1 as SQVTM and CDR2 as ANQGSEA. The CDR3 is made up of 11 amino acids. Trimming took 3 bases from V and 15 from J; bases not matched to a gene: 8. CDR3 sequence: CSVDEGGPMFF. Here the CDR3 DNA reads TGCAGCGTTGACGAGGGAGGGCCAATGTTCTTC.

This clonotype was detected many times. The chain has TRBV5-1 and TRBJ2-5; 7 positions agree with TRBD2. CDR1 and CDR2 (germline): SGHRS, YFSETQ. The V and J ends lost 6 bases and 0 bases, in that order; junction bases with no gene match: 14. The CDR3 sequence is 17 residues long. The CDR3 DNA reads as TGCGCCAGCAACAATGGGAGGGAAGTTTGGGACCAAGAGACCCAGTACTTC. Encoded protein: CASNNGREVWDQETQYF.

The chain is built from TRBV7-3 and TRBJ2-1; TRBD2 aligns across 7 bases. CDR1 and CDR2 from the germline V gene are SGHTA and FQGTGA. This CDR3 comprises 18 residues. Trimming at V came to 0 bases and at J to 5 bases, leaving 13 bases not matched to a gene. The CDR3 reads CASSLTPNTSVTNNEQFF. In DNA, the CDR3 is TGTGCCAGCAGCTTAACTCCCAACACTAGCGTGACAAACAATGAGCAGTTCTTC.

This clonotype was seen at least ten times. The chain carries TRBV5-1 and TRBJ2-7; TRBD1 matches at 9 bases. V gave up 4 bases and J gave up 5 bases; unmatched junction bases: 7. There are 14 residues in the CDR3. Per the germline V gene, CDR1 is SGHRS and CDR2 is YFSETQ. CDR3 DNA: TGCGCCAGCAGCCTAAGTCGGACAGGGGACGAGCAGTACTTC. Encoded protein: CASSLSRTGDEQYF. The whole variable domain, remainder taken from reference TRBV5-1 and TRBJ2-7, is KAGVTQTPRYLIKTRGQQVTLSCSPISGHRSVSWYQQTPGQGLQFLFEYFSETQRNKGNFPGRFSGRQFSNSRSEMNVSTLELGDSALYLCASSLSRTGDEQYFGPGTRLTVT.

This clonotype was counted ten times or more. The chain couples TRBV12-3 or TRBV12-4 to TRBJ1-6, with D hard to call. V was cut by 5 bases and J by 13 bases, with 18 bases left in between. The CDR3 loop spans 14 amino acids. The CDR3 sequence: CASSLDGLFGPLHF. The CDR3 DNA follows: TGTGCCAGCAGTCTTGACGGACTTTTTGGTCCCCTCCACTTT.

Many counts were recorded for this clonotype. The V call is TRBV5-1, the J call TRBJ2-3; D is undetermined. The CDR3 extends over 15 amino acids. CDR1 and CDR2 (germline): SGHRS, YFSETQ. Trimming cost V 4 bases and J 2 bases, with 14 bases left between them. The CDR3, as DNA: TGCGCCAGCAGCCGACAACCAGATTACACAGATACGCAGTATTTT. Its protein is CASSRQPDYTDTQYF. Filled out from reference TRBV5-1 and TRBJ2-3, the complete variable domain reads KAGVTQTPRYLIKTRGQQVTLSCSPISGHRSVSWYQQTPGQGLQFLFEYFSETQRNKGNFPGRFSGRQFSNSRSEMNVSTLELGDSALYLCASSRQPDYTDTQYFGPGTRLTVL.

This clonotype was seen ten or more times. This chain connects TRBV9 to TRBJ2-3, with D uncertain. Germline CDR1 SGDLS, CDR2 YYNGEE. With 0 bases removed from V and 4 bases from J, the gap between germline ends came to 3 bases. CDR3 length: 12 residues. The CDR3 spells CASSVDADTQYF. CDR3 nucleotide sequence: TGTGCCAGCAGCGTAGACGCAGATACGCAGTATTTT.

The chain carries TRBV20-1 and TRBJ1-1; a weak D match, TRBD1 (5 bases). Per the germline V gene, CDR1 is DFQATT and CDR2 is SNEGSKA (reference sequence). The CDR3 has 12 residues. The V gene lost 6 bases and the J gene lost 4 bases, with 12 bases spanning the gap. CDR3 amino acids: CSARPGPTEAFF. Here the CDR3 DNA reads TGCAGTGCCCGTCCGGGGCCCACTGAAGCTTTCTTT.

This clonotype appeared many times. V usage is TRBV5-1 and J usage is TRBJ2-3; D is ambiguous. CDR1 and CDR2 from the germline V gene are SGHRS and YFSETQ. The V end lost 4 bases, the J end lost 2 bases, and 11 bases lay between the germline ends. This CDR3 comprises 14 residues. The CDR3 region is CASSPTTYTDTQYF. CDR3 DNA sequence: TGCGCCAGCAGCCCTACTACATACACAGATACGCAGTATTTT.